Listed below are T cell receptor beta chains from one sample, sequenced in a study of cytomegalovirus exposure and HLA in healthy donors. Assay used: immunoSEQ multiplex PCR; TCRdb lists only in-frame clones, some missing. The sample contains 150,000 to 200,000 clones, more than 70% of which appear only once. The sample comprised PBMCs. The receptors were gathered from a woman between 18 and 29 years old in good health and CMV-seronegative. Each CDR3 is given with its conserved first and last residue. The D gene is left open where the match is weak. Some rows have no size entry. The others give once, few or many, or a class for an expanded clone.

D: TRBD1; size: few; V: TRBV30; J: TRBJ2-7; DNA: TGTGCCTGGAGCTTGGGACAGCCAGACTACGAGCAGTACTTC; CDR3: CAWSLGQPDYEQYF
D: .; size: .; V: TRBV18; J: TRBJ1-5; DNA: TGTGCCAGCTCACCCGGGGGAAATCAGCCCCAGCATTTT; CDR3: CASSPGGNQPQHF
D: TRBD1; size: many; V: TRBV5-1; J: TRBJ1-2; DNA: TGCGCCAGCAGCCCTAGACAGGGGGGCTATGGCTACACCTTC; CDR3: CASSPRQGGYGYTF
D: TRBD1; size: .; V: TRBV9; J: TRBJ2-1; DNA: TGTGCCAGCAGCCCCCTCGGTGGGACAGGGTACAATGAGCAGTTCTTC; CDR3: CASSPLGGTGYNEQFF
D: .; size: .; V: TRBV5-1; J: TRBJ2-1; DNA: TGCGCCAGCAGCTTGGGCAGCTACAATGAGCAGTTCTTC; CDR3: CASSLGSYNEQFF
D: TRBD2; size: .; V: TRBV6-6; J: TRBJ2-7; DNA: TGTGCCAGCAGTTACTGGGGACTAGAGGAACCCTACGAGCAGTACTTC; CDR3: CASSYWGLEEPYEQYF
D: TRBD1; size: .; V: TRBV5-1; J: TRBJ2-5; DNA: TGCGCCAGCAGCAATTCCGGGACAGGTGGGAGGGAGACCCAGTACTTC; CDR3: CASSNSGTGGRETQYF
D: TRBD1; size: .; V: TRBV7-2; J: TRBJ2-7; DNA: TGTGCCAGCAGCTTAGGACAGGGGGGAGAGCAGTACTTC; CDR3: CASSLGQGGEQYF
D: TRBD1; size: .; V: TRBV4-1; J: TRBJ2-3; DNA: TGCGCCAGCAGCCAGCCAGGGACAGGGGGCACAGATACGCAGTATTTT; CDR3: CASSQPGTGGTDTQYF
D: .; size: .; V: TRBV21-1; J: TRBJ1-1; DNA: TGTGCCAGCAGCAGGCGAGGGGGACAGGGGGCCATGAACACTGAAGCTTTCTTT; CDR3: CASSRRGGQGAMNTEAFF
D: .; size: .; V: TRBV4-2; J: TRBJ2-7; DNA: TGTGCCAGCAGCCAAGATAATATGGGCCAGACCTACGAGCAGTACTTC; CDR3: CASSQDNMGQTYEQYF
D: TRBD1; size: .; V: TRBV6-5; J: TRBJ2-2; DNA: TGTGCCACCAACCGGGACAGGGGCACCGGGGAGCTGTTTTTT; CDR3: CATNRDRGTGELFF
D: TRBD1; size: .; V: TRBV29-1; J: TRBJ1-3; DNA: TGCAGCGTCGTCCGGGACAGGGTAGTAGGTGGAAACACCATATATTTT; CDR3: CSVVRDRVVGGNTIYF
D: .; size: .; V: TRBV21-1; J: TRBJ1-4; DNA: TGTGCCAGCAGCTCAACTACGGGACAGAATAATGAAAAACTGTTTTTT; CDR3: CASSSTTGQNNEKLFF
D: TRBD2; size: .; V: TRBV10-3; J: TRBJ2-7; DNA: TGTGCCATCAGTGAACAAGCGGGAGTCGAGGGCGAGCAGTACTTC; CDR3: CAISEQAGVEGEQYF
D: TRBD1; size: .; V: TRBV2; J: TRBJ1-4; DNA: TGTGCCAGCAGTGAGAGGGGGCTGGGTGAAAAACTGTTTTTT; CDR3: CASSERGLGEKLFF
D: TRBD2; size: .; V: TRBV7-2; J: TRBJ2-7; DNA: TGTGCCAGCAGCTTAGTAGGTCTAGCGGGGGGAGCAATCTACGAGCAGTACTTC; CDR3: CASSLVGLAGGAIYEQYF
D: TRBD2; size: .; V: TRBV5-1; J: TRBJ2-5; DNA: TGCGCCAGCAGCTTTTCTTTCGGCGGGAGAGCCCAAGAGACCCAGTACTTC; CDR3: CASSFSFGGRAQETQYF
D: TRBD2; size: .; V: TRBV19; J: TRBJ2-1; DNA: TGTGCCAGTAGCATAGGACCGGGACTAGCGGATAATGAGCAGTTCTTC; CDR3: CASSIGPGLADNEQFF
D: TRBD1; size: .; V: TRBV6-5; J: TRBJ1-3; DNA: TGTGCCAGCAGTGTCGGACAGGGAGGAAACACCATATATTTT; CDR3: CASSVGQGGNTIYF
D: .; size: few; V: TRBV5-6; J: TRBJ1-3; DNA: TGTGCCAGCAGCCCGACAGGTGGCTCTGGAAACACCATATATTTT; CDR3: CASSPTGGSGNTIYF
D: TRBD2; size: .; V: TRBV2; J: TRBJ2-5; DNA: TGTGCCAGCAGTGGGCGGGGGGGCCTTCTGAAGACCCAGTACTTC; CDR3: CASSGRGGLLKTQYF
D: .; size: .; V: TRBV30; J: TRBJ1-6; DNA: TGTGCCTGGAGTGTACACCCAGGGATGGTAGATTCACCCCTCCACTTT; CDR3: CAWSVHPGMVDSPLHF
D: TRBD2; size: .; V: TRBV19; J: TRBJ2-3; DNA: TGTGCCAGTAGTATTGGTTCGGGGGGGAGCACAGATACGCAGTATTTT; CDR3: CASSIGSGGSTDTQYF
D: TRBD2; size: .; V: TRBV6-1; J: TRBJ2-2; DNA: TGTGCCAGCAGAGTAGCGGGGGGGCGGTCCGGGGAGCTGTTTTTT; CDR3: CASRVAGGRSGELFF
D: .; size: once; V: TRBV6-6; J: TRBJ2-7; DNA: TGTGCCAGCAGTTACTCCCCCCTTAGCTCCTACGAGCAGTACTTC; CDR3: CASSYSPLSSYEQYF
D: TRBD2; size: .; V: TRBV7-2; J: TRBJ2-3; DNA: TGTGCCAGCAGGAATCTAGCGGAGCAGTATTTT; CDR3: CASRNLAEQYF
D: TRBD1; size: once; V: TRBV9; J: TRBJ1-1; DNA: TGTGCCAGCAGCGCCCGGGACAGGATTAGCTCTGAAGCTTTCTTT; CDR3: CASSARDRISSEAFF
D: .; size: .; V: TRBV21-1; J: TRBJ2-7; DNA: TGTGCCAGCAGCAAAGTGATGAGACGGAGACCCTACGAGCAGTACTTC; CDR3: CASSKVMRRRPYEQYF
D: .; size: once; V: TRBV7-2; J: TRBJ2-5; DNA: TGTGCCAGCAGGCCGACTAGTTTCCAAGAGACCCAGTACTTC; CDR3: CASRPTSFQETQYF
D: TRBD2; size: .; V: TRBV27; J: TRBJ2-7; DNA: TGTGCCAGCAGTCCTACAACGGGGGGGCATAGCGAGCAGTACTTC; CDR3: CASSPTTGGHSEQYF
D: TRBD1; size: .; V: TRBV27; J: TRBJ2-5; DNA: TGTGCCAGCAAACCCCAGGGGGCCGGTGAGACCCAGTACTTC; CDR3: CASKPQGAGETQYF
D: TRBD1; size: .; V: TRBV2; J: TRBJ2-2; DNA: TGTGCCAGCAGGGCCCTCGACAGGGGCGCAGGTGTCCCCGGGGAGCTGTTTTTT; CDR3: CASRALDRGAGVPGELFF
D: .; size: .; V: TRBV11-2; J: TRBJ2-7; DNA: TGTGCCAGCAGCCCCCTTGACAGTCCTAGGGAGCAGTACTTC; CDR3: CASSPLDSPREQYF
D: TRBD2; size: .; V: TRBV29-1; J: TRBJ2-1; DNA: TGCAGCGTTGAAGGACTAGCGGATCCATTTACGTACAATGAGCAGTTCTTC; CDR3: CSVEGLADPFTYNEQFF
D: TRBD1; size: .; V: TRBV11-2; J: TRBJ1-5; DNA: TGTGCCAGCAGCCTACGACAGGGGGGCAATCAGCCCCAGCATTTT; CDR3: CASSLRQGGNQPQHF
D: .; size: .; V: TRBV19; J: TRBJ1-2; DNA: TGTGCCAGTGGCCGATCGACAGAAAACTATGGCTACACCTTC; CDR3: CASGRSTENYGYTF
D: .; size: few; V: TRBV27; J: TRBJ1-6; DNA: TGTGCCAGCAGTTCCCCCCGGGTGGCAGGGGACCTCCACTTT; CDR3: CASSSPRVAGDLHF
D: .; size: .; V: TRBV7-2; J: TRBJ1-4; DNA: TGTGCCAGCAGCTTCAGGGGAAGCGAAAAACTGTTTTTT; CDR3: CASSFRGSEKLFF
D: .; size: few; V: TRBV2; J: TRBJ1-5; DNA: TGTGCCAGCAGTGGAGTGCAGGGGAAGGTAATGGGTCAGCCCCAGCATTTT; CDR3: CASSGVQGKVMGQPQHF
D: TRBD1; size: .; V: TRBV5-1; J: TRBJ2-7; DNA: TGCGCCAGCAGCTCTGAACGGGACAGTATAACCTACGAGCAGTACTTC; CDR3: CASSSERDSITYEQYF
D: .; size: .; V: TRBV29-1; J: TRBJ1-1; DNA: TGCAGCGTTGACAGGCGAGGGGGAAGGGAAGCTTTCTTT; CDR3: CSVDRRGGREAFF
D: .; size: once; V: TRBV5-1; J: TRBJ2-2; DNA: TGCGCCAGCAGCTTGGGGAGGCCGGGGTATTCCGGGGAGCTGTTTTTT; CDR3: CASSLGRPGYSGELFF
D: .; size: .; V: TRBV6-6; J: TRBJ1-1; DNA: TGTGCCGCCACCAGGGCCTTCACTGAAGCTTTCTTT; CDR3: CAATRAFTEAFF
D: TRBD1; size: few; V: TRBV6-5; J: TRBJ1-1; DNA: TGTGCCAGCAGGGGGAGGGGGACAGGGGAGACTGAAGCTTTCTTT; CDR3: CASRGRGTGETEAFF
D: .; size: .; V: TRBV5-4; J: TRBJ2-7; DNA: TGTGCCAGCAGCGCCGCGGGTGGGGGGATAGCCTACGAGCAGTACTTC; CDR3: CASSAAGGGIAYEQYF
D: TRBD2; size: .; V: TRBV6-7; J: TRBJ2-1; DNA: TGTGCCTGCCCGAGGAGCGGGATGGTTATTTGGGAGCAGTTCTTC; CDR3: CACPRSGMVIWEQFF
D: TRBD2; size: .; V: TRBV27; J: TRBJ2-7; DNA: TGTGCCAGCAGCCGGACTAGCGTCACCTACGAGCAGTACTTC; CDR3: CASSRTSVTYEQYF
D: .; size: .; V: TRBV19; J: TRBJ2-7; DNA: TGTGCCAGTAGTACCTCAGGGTCAGAGCAGTACTTC; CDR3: CASSTSGSEQYF
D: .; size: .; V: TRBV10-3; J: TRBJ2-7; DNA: TGTGCCATCAGTGACCATCGGACAGTGAAGAACGAGCAGTACTTC; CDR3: CAISDHRTVKNEQYF
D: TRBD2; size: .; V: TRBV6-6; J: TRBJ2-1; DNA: TGTGCCAGCTTGCGCGGGAGCTCCTACAATGAGCAGTTCTTC; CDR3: CASLRGSSYNEQFF
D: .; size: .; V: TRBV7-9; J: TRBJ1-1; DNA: TGTGCCAGCAGCCGGGGGGACACTGAAGCTTTCTTT; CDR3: CASSRGDTEAFF
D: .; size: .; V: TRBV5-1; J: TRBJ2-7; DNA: TGCGCCAGCTTGGAGGGCCCTTCCTCCTACGAGCAGTACTTC; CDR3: CASLEGPSSYEQYF
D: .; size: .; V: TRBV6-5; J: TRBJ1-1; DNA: TGTGCCAGCAGATCAAACAGGTTTGGGGAAGCTTTCTTT; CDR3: CASRSNRFGEAFF
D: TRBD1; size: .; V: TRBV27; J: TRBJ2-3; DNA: TGTGCCAGCAGGCAACCGGGACAGGGGGCAGATACGCAGTATTTT; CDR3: CASRQPGQGADTQYF
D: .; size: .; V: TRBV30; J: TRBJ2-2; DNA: TGTGCCTGGAGCTCGGCGGGCGGCACCGGGGAGCTGTTTTTT; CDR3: CAWSSAGGTGELFF